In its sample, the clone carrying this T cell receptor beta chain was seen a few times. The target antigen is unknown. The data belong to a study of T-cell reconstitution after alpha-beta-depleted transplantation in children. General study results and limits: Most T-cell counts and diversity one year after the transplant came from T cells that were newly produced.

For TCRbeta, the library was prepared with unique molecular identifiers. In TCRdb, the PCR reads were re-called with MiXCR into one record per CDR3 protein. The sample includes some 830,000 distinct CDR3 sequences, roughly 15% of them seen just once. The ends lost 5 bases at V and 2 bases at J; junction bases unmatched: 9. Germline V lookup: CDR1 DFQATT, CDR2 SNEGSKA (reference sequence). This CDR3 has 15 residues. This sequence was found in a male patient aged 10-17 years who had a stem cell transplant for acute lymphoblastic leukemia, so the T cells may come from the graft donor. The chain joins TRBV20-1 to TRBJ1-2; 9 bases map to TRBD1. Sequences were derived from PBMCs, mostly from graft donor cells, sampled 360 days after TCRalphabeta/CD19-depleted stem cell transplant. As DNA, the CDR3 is TGCAGTGCTCCCACCGACAGGGGGGCAAACTATGGCTACACCTTC. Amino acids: CSAPTDRGANYGYTF.